The subject of this entry is one TCR beta chain. Trimming stripped 7 bases from V and 5 bases from J, with 15 bases between. This CDR3 is built from 14 residues. CDR1 MDHEN and CDR2 SYDVKM come from the germline V gene. This specimen belongs to a study of blood T cell repertoires in COVID-19. At the level of the study: COVID-19 samples from acute and convalescent phases originated in the United States, Italy and Spain.

Authors' data handling: It was from reference gene primer amplification that nucleated cell counts were estimated. TCRdb's copy holds only in-frame clones and misses some; the assay was immunoSEQ multiplex PCR. D and trimming come from the DNA, and the V and J calls and clone size come from that table. This table holds just over 250,000 clones, about 89% found once. What was sequenced was peripheral blood. The rearrangement joins TRBV28 to TRBJ2-1, with D tentatively TRBD2 (5 bases). This receptor was identified in a woman aged 45-65 years with acute or convalescent COVID-19. CDR3 DNA sequence: TGTGCCAGCACCTTAATTTCTAGCCACAATGAGCAGTTCTTC. The encoded protein is CASTLISSHNEQFF. The complete variable domain, with remaining parts taken from reference TRBV28 and TRBJ2-1, reads DVKVTQSSRYLVKRTGEKVFLECVQDMDHENMFWYRQDPGLGLRLIYFSYDVKMKEKGDIPEGYSVSREKKERFSLILESASTNQTSMYLCASTLISSHNEQFFGPGTRLTVL.